A selection of T cell receptor beta chains follows, all from one sample in a study of human T cells and chemical hapten exposure. TCRdb re-derived calls from the RACE reads in MiXCR, one entry per CDR3 protein. The sample lists about 120,000 distinct CDR3 sequences; roughly an eighth were seen once. This material consisted of whole blood, taken in connection with sensitization to the hapten diphenylcyclopropenone (DPC). The receptors originated from a man younger than 30 with alopecia areata. Some clones in this sample may be carry-over from other donors' samples. CDR3s include the opening cysteine and the closing phenylalanine or tryptophan. The D gene is left open where the match is weak. A clone size is listed for some rows: how often the clone was seen (once, few, many), or a class if it is expanded.

size: few
V: TRBV4-1
J: TRBJ2-3
D: .
CDR3: CASSQVGPTDTQYF
DNA: TGCGCCAGCAGCCAAGTAGGCCCCACAGATACGCAGTATTTT

size: few
V: TRBV6-5
J: TRBJ1-1
D: .
CDR3: CASSPQGTAYTEAFF
DNA: TGTGCCAGCAGTCCCCAAGGGACGGCCTACACTGAAGCTTTCTTT

size: .
V: TRBV4-1
J: TRBJ1-1
D: .
CDR3: CASSLWLLNTEAFF
DNA: TGCGCCAGCAGCCTATGGCTATTGAACACTGAAGCTTTCTTT

size: few
V: TRBV29-1
J: TRBJ2-1
D: TRBD1
CDR3: CSAAGTGGIIYNEQFF
DNA: TGCAGCGCCGCCGGGACAGGGGGCATAATATACAATGAGCAGTTCTTC

size: .
V: TRBV19
J: TRBJ1-5
D: .
CDR3: CASTRREDTQPQHF
DNA: TGTGCCAGTACGCGCAGGGAGGATACTCAGCCCCAGCATTTT

size: .
V: TRBV15
J: TRBJ1-2
D: TRBD1
CDR3: CATSRPLSGTGGAGYTF
DNA: TGTGCCACCAGCAGACCCCTATCCGGGACAGGGGGCGCGGGCTACACCTTC

size: .
V: TRBV27
J: TRBJ1-1
D: .
CDR3: CASSLGYSRTEAFF
DNA: TGTGCCAGCAGTTTGGGGTACAGTCGCACTGAAGCTTTCTTT

size: many
V: TRBV6-5
J: TRBJ1-1
D: .
CDR3: CASSFSSFGASEAFF
DNA: TGTGCCAGCAGTTTCTCCTCATTCGGCGCGTCTGAAGCTTTCTTT

size: .
V: TRBV20-1
J: TRBJ1-5
D: TRBD1
CDR3: CSARTGSGINQPQHF
DNA: TGCAGTGCCCGGACAGGTTCTGGGATCAATCAGCCCCAGCATTTT

size: .
V: TRBV7-2
J: TRBJ1-5
D: TRBD1
CDR3: CASTPGQGQPQHF
DNA: TGTGCCAGCACCCCCGGACAGGGCCAGCCCCAGCATTTT

size: many
V: TRBV9
J: TRBJ1-6
D: TRBD1
CDR3: CASSVGQGATYSPLHF
DNA: TGTGCCAGCAGCGTTGGACAGGGGGCTACATATTCACCCCTCCACTTT

size: once
V: TRBV9
J: TRBJ1-1
D: TRBD1
CDR3: CASSVGQTMNTEAFF
DNA: TGTGCCAGCAGCGTGGGACAGACCATGAACACTGAAGCTTTCTTT

size: few
V: TRBV7-9
J: TRBJ1-4
D: TRBD1
CDR3: CASSLSDRGPGYEKLFF
DNA: TGTGCCAGCAGCTTAAGCGACAGGGGGCCCGGATATGAAAAACTGTTTTTT

size: .
V: TRBV20-1
J: TRBJ2-5
D: .
CDR3: CSANREGDRETQYF
DNA: TGCAGTGCCAACCGTGAGGGGGATCGGGAGACCCAGTACTTC

size: many
V: TRBV6-6
J: TRBJ1-6
D: .
CDR3: CASSYSEENSPLHF
DNA: TGTGCCAGCAGTTACTCTGAAGAGAATTCACCCCTCCACTTT

size: .
V: TRBV19
J: TRBJ1-6
D: .
CDR3: CASNGGVNSPLHF
DNA: TGTGCCAGTAATGGTGGGGTCAATTCACCCCTCCACTTT

size: few
V: TRBV6-2/TRBV6-3
J: TRBJ2-1
D: .
CDR3: CASSYPPPYNEQFF
DNA: TGTGCCAGCAGTTATCCCCCCCCCTACAATGAGCAGTTCTTC

size: .
V: TRBV4-3
J: TRBJ2-3
D: TRBD1
CDR3: CASSQEGTGKTDTQYF
DNA: TGCGCCAGCAGCCAAGAAGGGACAGGGAAGACAGATACGCAGTATTTT